This TCR beta chain appears in the sequencing data of a study of radiotherapy plus CTLA-4 blockade in lung cancer. Study-level background: Disease control was seen in around 31% of patients, objective responses in roughly 19%.

Generated by immunoSEQ multiplex PCR, the TCRdb table keeps only in-frame clones and is missing some. The sample has about 38,000 clones, 65% to 90% seen once; the top ten hold about 20%. V lost 3 bases and J lost 1, with 6 bases in between. There are 13 residues in the CDR3. Looked up from germline, CDR1 is MDHEN and CDR2 is SYDVKM. As concerns this clone: As yet, its antigen is unknown.

Study conclusions and caveats: Dynamics of early blood T cell clones, together with interferon-beta, were reportedly the best predictors of response.

The sequence derives from a human donor with non-small cell lung cancer whose response to radiotherapy plus ipilimumab could not be evaluated. The material sequenced was peripheral blood, taken from a patient treated with radiotherapy plus ipilimumab. J is TRBJ1-1 and V is TRBV28, with D unresolved. In DNA, the CDR3 is TGTGCCAGCAGTTTGTCGGGGAACACTGAAGCTTTCTTT. Its translation: CASSLSGNTEAFF.